This T cell receptor (beta chain) derives from a study of vaccination and CD4 T cells after COVID-19. Looking at the study overall: Convalescent patients gave post-COVID blood a median about 91 days post-diagnosis, range 35 to 161.

The Oncomine TCR Beta short-read assay was applied to DNA of cultured CD4+ T cells. CD4+ T cells were cultured, and genomic DNA was extracted from them. Each CDR3 protein is one row after TCRdb ran MiXCR on the PCR reads. Among about 14,000 distinct CDR3 sequences listed, roughly 30% were seen once. Noted treatment: approximately nine-day PBMC culture with coronavirus spike peptide pools or control peptides (ViraFEST assay). ViraFEST enlarged antigen-specific T cell populations with peptide pools and afterwards sequenced TCRs. This clonotype has just a few counts. Antigen: not known. J gave up 2 bases and V 5 bases, and 9 bases lay outside the gene matches. Per the germline V gene, CDR1 is SGHRS and CDR2 is YFSETQ. The CDR3 consists of 16 residues.

The specimen was cultured CD4+ T cells from blood. This receptor was taken from a human donor with COVID-19. This chain links TRBV5-1 with TRBJ2-2, with 7 positions matching TRBD1. CDR3 bases: TGCGCCAGCAGGCGGGCCGGGACAGTAAACACCGGGGAGCTGTTTTTT. Its translation: CASRRAGTVNTGELFF.